Given below is one TCR beta chain in context. The data originate from a study of blood T cell repertoires in COVID-19. Study at large: Samples came from the United States, Italy and Spain, spanning acute and convalescent COVID-19.

Assay used: immunoSEQ multiplex PCR; TCRdb lists only in-frame clones, some missing. This sample has 200,000 or so clones, with approximately 86% found just once. The CDR3 has 14 amino acids. The V end was cut by 11 bases, the J end by 5 bases, with 18 bases between. The V gene's germline CDR1 is MNHEY and CDR2 SVGAGI. Material for sequencing was peripheral blood. The J gene is TRBJ1-4, the V gene TRBV6-5, with TRBD1 as a possible D gene (5 bases). The sequence came from a man between 60 and 70 years old with acute or convalescent COVID-19. DNA of the CDR3: TGTGCCGGAAACCGGGACGGGGGAAATGAAAAACTGTTTTTT. It encodes CAGNRDGGNEKLFF.